This T cell receptor (beta chain) originates from a study of CD8 T cells in ankylosing spondylitis. Regarding the study as a whole: Relatively rare in peripheral blood, disease-linked clones were also CD8+. Characteristic of ankylosing spondylitis blood, it appeared, was a TCR beta motif comprising 7 to 9 highly homologous variants. Clones tied to disease were said to be significantly enriched in matched ankylosing spondylitis synovial fluid. In the blood and synovial fluid of reactive arthritis, some motif variants had been previously reported.

About this clonotype itself: The antigen is not known.

TCRdb itself ran the 5' RACE reads through MiXCR, one entry per CDR3 protein. The sample carries 200,000 to 250,000 distinct CDR3 sequences, around 11% recorded once. Trimming took 2 bases from V and 8 from J; bases not matched to a gene: 5. This CDR3 comprises 14 residues. Per germline, CDR1 MNHEY and CDR2 SVGAGI. This clonotype was sampled from a male donor with ankylosing spondylitis or in good health (not recorded which). The sample was blood, either unsorted or a sorted T cell fraction (not recorded which). The J gene is TRBJ1-5, the V gene TRBV6-5; 8 bases align to TRBD1. This CDR3 reads CASSYDRGRKPQHF. Here the CDR3 DNA reads TGTGCCAGCAGTTACGACAGGGGCAGGAAGCCCCAGCATTTT.